These 10 T cell receptor beta chains were all obtained from the same sample, sequenced in a study of CD8 T cells in ankylosing spondylitis. TCRdb recomputed calls from the 5' RACE reads with MiXCR, one row per CDR3 protein. The profile shows about 24,000 distinct CDR3 sequences, around 13% of them singletons. The specimen sequenced was blood. The receptors shown here come from a male donor with ankylosing spondylitis or in good health (not recorded which).

This clonotype was counted a few times. This chain uses TRBV29-1 with TRBJ2-7; D possibly corresponds to TRBD1 (5 bases). Germline-derived CDR1 and CDR2 are SQVTM and ANQGSEA. Trimming shortened V by 5 bases and J by 3 bases, and 11 bases separated the two germline ends. This CDR3 is built from 12 residues. The CDR3 DNA is TGCAGCGTTCAAGGACAAGACTACGAGCAGTACTTC. Translating it yields CSVQGQDYEQYF.

A few counts support this clonotype. J is TRBJ1-2 and V is TRBV2; D ambiguous. The CDR3 runs to 12 residues. CDR1 and CDR2 from the germline V gene are SNHLY and FYNNEI. V was clipped by 7 bases and J by 4 bases, with 10 bases between them. In nucleotides, the CDR3 is TGTGCCAGCATACCGACGGTCTATGGCTACACCTTC. Its translation is CASIPTVYGYTF. Full variable domain (outside the CDR3, taken from reference TRBV2 and TRBJ1-2): EPEVTQTPSHQVTQMGQEVILRCVPISNHLYFYWYRQILGQKVEFLVSFYNNEISEKSEIFDDQFSVERPDGSNFTLKIRSTKLEDSAMYFCASIPTVYGYTFGSGTRLTVV.

This clonotype showed up many times. The rearrangement uses TRBV28 and TRBJ2-2; possibly TRBD2 for D (5 bases). Germline-derived CDR1 and CDR2 are MDHEN and SYDVKM. Trimming shortened V by 6 bases and J by 4 bases, and 12 bases separated the two germline ends. The CDR3 contains 14 residues. DNA for the CDR3: TGTGCCAGCAGGGAAAGGAGGCCCACCGGGGAGCTGTTTTTT. Its protein is CASRERRPTGELFF.

The chain couples TRBV28 to TRBJ2-5; 13 nucleotides agree with TRBD2. CDR3 length equals 16 residues. The J segment lost 2 bases and the V segment lost 6 bases, leaving 6 bases of the junction unmatched. The germline gives CDR1 MDHEN, CDR2 SYDVKM. CDR3 sequence: CASRNGLAGEQETQYF. In DNA, the CDR3 is TGTGCCAGCAGAAATGGACTAGCGGGAGAACAAGAGACCCAGTACTTC.

In its sample, this clonotype was seen many times. This chain links TRBV7-2 with TRBJ2-2; TRBD2 matches 7 bases. V gave up 2 bases and J gave up 5 bases; unmatched junction bases: 5. The CDR3 has 15 amino acids. Germline-derived CDR1 and CDR2 are SGHTA and FQGNSA. CDR3 loop: CASSLPAGSTGELFF. The DNA of the CDR3 is TGTGCCAGCAGCTTACCAGCGGGGAGTACCGGGGAGCTGTTTTTT. The whole variable domain, remainder taken from reference TRBV7-2 and TRBJ2-2, is GAGVSQSPSNKVTEKGKDVELRCDPISGHTALYWYRQSLGQGLEFLIYFQGNSAPDKSGLPSDRFSAERTGGSVSTLTIQRTQQEDSAVYLCASSLPAGSTGELFFGEGSRLTVL.

This clonotype was seen a few times. This chain links TRBV11-1 with TRBJ2-7; no reliable D call. The germline V gene encodes CDR1 SGHAT and CDR2 FQDESV (reference sequence). The CDR3 consists of 12 residues. Trimming left V 5 bases short and J 4 bases short, with 9 bases between. The CDR3 DNA sequence: TGTGCCAGCAGCCTAGGAACTTACGAGCAGTACTTC. This translates into CASSLGTYEQYF.

The chain has TRBV6-2 or TRBV6-3 and TRBJ1-1, with D possibly matching TRBD1 (5 bases). V was pared by 3 bases and J by 3 bases, with 17 bases between. Germline values: CDR1 MNHEY, CDR2 SVGEGT. There are 16 residues in the CDR3. This chain's CDR3 is CASSYGVRARDTEAFF. In DNA form, the CDR3 reads TGTGCCAGCAGTTATGGTGTCAGGGCAAGGGACACTGAAGCTTTCTTT.

The chain links TRBV25-1 to TRBJ2-2, with D perhaps TRBD1 or TRBD2 (6 bases each). The length of the CDR3 is 14 residues. V lost 3 bases, J lost 4 bases, and 9 bases lay in between. The germline V gene has CDR1 MGHDK and CDR2 SYGVNS. The CDR3 spells CASSDRGGTGELFF. CDR3 nucleotide sequence: TGTGCCAGCAGTGACAGGGGAGGCACCGGGGAGCTGTTTTTT.

The chain combines TRBV20-1 with TRBJ2-1, with 10 bases identical to TRBD2. Trimming cost V 5 bases and J 5 bases; bases outside gene matches: 9. This CDR3 is built from 15 residues. Germline assignment: CDR1 DFQATT and CDR2 SNEGSKA (reference sequence). The CDR3: CSAWGGTSVDNEQFF. DNA for the CDR3: TGCAGTGCTTGGGGAGGGACTAGCGTCGACAATGAGCAGTTCTTC.

In its sample, this clonotype ranks as medium-sized. The chain carries TRBV12-3 or TRBV12-4 and TRBJ2-1; TRBD2 agrees at 7 bases. V trimming: 5 bases; J trimming: 6 bases; junction bases outside the gene matches: 10. This CDR3 is 15 amino acids long. Here the CDR3 DNA reads TGTGCCAGCAGTCGTCCTCTTACTAGCGTCAATGAGCAGTTCTTC. As protein: CASSRPLTSVNEQFF.